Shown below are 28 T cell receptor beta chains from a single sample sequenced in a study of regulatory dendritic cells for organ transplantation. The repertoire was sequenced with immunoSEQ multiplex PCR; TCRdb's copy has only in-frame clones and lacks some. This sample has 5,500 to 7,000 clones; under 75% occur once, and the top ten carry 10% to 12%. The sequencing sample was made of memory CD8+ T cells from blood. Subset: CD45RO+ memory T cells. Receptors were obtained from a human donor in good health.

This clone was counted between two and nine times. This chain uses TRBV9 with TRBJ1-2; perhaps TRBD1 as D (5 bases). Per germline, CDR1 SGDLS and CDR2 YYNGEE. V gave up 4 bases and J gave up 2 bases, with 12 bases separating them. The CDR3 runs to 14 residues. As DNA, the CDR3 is TGTGCCAGCAGCCGCGTCGGGGGGAACTATGGCTACACCTTC. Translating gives CASSRVGGNYGYTF. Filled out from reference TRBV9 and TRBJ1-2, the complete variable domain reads DSGVTQTPKHLITATGQRVTLRCSPRSGDLSVYWYQQSLDQGLQFLIQYYNGEERAKGNILERFSAQQFPDLHSELNLSSLELGDSALYFCASSRVGGNYGYTFGSGTRLTVV.

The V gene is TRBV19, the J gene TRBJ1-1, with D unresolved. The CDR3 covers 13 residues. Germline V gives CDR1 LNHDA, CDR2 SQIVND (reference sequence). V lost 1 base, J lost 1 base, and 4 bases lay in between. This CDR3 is CASSIGRNTEAFF. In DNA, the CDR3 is TGTGCCAGTAGTATAGGGAGGAACACTGAAGCTTTCTTT.

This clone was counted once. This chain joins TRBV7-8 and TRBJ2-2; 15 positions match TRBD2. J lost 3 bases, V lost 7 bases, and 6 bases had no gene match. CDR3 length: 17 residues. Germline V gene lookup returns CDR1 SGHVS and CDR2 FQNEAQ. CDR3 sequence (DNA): TGTGCCAGCACCCGGACTAGCGGGGGGGGCGACACCGGGGAGCTGTTTTTT. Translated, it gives CASTRTSGGGDTGELFF.

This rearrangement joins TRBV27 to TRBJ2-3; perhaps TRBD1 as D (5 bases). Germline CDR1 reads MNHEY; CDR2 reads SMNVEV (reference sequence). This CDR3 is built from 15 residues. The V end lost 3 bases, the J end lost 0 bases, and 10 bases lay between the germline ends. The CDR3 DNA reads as TGTGCCAGCAGTTTTATCAAGGGGAGCACAGATACGCAGTATTTT. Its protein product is CASSFIKGSTDTQYF.

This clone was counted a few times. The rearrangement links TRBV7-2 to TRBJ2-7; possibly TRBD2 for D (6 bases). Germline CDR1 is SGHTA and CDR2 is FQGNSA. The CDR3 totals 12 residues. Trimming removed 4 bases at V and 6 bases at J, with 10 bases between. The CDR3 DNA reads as TGTGCCAGCAGCTCCGCCGGGGGCGAGCAGTACTTC. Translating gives CASSSAGGEQYF.

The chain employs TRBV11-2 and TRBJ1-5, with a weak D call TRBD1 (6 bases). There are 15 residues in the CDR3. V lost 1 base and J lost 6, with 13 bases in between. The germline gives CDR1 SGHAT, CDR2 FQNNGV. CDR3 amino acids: CASSLGTGTAQPQHF. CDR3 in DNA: TGTGCCAGCAGCTTAGGAACAGGGACCGCTCAGCCCCAGCATTTT.

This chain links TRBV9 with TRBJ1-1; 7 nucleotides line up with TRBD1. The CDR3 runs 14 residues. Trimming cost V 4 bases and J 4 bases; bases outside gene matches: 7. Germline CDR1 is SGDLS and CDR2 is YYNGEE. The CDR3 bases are TGTGCCAGCAGCCTCGGGACAGTCCCCACTGAAGCTTTCTTT. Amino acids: CASSLGTVPTEAFF.

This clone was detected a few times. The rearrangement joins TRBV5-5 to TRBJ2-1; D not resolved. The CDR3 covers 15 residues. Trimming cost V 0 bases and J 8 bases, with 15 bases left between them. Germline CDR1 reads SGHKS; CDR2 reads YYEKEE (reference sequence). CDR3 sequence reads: CASSLAPSRVDEQFF. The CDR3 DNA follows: TGTGCCAGCAGCTTGGCCCCCTCGCGCGTCGATGAGCAGTTCTTC.

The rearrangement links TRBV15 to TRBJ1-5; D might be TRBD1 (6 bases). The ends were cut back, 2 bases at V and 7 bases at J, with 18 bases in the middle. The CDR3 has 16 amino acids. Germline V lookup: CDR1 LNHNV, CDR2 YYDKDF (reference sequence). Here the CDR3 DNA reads TGTGCCACCAGCAGAAGACCGGGACACAGCCCACAGCCCCAGCATTTT. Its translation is CATSRRPGHSPQPQHF.

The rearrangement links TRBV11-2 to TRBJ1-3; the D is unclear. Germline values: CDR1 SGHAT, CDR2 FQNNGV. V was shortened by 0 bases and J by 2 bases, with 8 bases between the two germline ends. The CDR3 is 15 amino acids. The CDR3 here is CASSLDFGAGNTIYF. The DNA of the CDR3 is TGTGCCAGCAGCTTAGATTTCGGGGCTGGAAACACCATATATTTT.

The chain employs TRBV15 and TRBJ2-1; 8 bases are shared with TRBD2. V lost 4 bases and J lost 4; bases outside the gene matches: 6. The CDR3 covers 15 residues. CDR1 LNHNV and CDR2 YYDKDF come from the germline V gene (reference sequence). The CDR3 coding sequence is TGTGCCACCAGCAAGGGACTAGAACCTTACAATGAGCAGTTCTTC. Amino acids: CATSKGLEPYNEQFF. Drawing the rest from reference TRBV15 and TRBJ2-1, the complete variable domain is DAMVIQNPRYQVTQFGKPVTLSCSQTLNHNVMYWYQQKSSQAPKLLFHYYDKDFNNEADTPDNFQSRRPNTSFCFLDIRSPGLGDTAMYLCATSKGLEPYNEQFFGPGTRLTVL.

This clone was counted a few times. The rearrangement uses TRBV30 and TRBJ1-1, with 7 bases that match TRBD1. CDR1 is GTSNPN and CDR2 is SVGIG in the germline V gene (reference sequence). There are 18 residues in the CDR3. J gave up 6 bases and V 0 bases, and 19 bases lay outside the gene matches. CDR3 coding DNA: TGTGCCTGGAGTGTACCGCAGACAGGGCCTATTAGGCACTCTGAAGCTTTCTTT. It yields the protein CAWSVPQTGPIRHSEAFF.

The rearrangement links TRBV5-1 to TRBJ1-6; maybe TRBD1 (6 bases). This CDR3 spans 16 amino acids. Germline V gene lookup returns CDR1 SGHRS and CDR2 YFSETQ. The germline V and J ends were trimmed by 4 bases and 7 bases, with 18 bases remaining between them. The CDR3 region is CASSELGAGENSPLHF. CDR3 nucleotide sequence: TGCGCCAGCAGCGAGCTGGGGGCCGGGGAGAATTCACCCCTCCACTTT.

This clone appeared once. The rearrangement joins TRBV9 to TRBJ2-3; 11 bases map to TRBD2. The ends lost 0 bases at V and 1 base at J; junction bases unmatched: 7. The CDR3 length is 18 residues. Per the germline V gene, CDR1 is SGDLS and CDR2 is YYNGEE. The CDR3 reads CASSVGVAGGLGTDTQYF. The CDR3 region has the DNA TGTGCCAGCAGCGTAGGGGTAGCGGGGGGGCTTGGCACAGATACGCAGTATTTT.

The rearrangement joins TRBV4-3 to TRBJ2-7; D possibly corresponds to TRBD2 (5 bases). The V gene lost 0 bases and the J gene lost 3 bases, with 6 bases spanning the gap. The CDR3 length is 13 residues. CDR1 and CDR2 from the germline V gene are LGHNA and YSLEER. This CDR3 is CASSQDRGYEQYF. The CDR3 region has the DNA TGCGCCAGCAGCCAAGATCGGGGCTACGAGCAGTACTTC.

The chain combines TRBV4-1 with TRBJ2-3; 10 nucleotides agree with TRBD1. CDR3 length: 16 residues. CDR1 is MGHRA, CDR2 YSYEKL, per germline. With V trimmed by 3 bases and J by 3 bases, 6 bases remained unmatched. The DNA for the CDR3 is TGCGCCAGCAGCCACACTCCGGGACAGGGGACAGATACGCAGTATTTT. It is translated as CASSHTPGQGTDTQYF.

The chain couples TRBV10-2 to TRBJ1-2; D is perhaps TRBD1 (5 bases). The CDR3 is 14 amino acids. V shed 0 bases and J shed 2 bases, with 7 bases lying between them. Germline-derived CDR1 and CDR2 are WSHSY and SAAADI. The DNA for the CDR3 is TGCGCCAGCAGTGAGTCGGCAGGGAACTATGGCTACACCTTC. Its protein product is CASSESAGNYGYTF.

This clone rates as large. The CDR3 DNA sequence: TGTGCCAGCAGCTCCCCCGAGGGAAGCGGGGGGGCGAACACCGGGGAGCTGTTTTTT. Its protein product is CASSSPEGSGGANTGELFF. J is TRBJ2-2 and V is TRBV13, with 10 bases lining up with TRBD2. The germline V gene encodes CDR1 PRHDT and CDR2 FYEKMQ (reference sequence). V shed 4 bases, J shed 0 bases, and the junction held 11 bases outside the gene matches. The CDR3 contains 19 residues.

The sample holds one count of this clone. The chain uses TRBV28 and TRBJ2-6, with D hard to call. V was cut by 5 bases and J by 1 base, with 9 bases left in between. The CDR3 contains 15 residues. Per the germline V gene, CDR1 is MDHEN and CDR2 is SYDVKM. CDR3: CASSPDLSGANVLTF. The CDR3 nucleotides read TGTGCCAGCAGTCCAGACTTATCTGGGGCCAACGTCCTGACTTTC.

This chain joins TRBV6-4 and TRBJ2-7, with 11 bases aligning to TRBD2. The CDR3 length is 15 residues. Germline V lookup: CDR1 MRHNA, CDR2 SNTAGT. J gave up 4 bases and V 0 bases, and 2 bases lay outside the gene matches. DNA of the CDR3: TGTGCCAGCAGTGACTCTAGCGGGGGGGCTTACGAGCAGTACTTC. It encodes CASSDSSGGAYEQYF.

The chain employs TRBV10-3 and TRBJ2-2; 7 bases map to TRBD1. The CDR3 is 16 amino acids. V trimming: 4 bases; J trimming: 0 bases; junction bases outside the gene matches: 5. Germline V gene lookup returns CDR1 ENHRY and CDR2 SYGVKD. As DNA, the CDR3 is TGTGCCATCAGTGGATGGGACAGCGCGAACACCGGGGAGCTGTTTTTT. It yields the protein CAISGWDSANTGELFF.

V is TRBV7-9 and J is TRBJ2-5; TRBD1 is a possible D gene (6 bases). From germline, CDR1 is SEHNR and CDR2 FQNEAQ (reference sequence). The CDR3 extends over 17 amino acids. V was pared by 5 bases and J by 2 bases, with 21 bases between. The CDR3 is CASSPRIGGGWQETQYF. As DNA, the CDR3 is TGTGCCAGCAGCCCCCGGATAGGGGGTGGGTGGCAAGAGACCCAGTACTTC.

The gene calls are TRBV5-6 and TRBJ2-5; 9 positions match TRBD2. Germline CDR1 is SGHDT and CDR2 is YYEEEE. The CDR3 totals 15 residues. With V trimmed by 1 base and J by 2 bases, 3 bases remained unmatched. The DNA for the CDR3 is TGTGCCAGCAGCTTGAGTAGCGGGGGACAAGAGACCCAGTACTTC. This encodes CASSLSSGGQETQYF.

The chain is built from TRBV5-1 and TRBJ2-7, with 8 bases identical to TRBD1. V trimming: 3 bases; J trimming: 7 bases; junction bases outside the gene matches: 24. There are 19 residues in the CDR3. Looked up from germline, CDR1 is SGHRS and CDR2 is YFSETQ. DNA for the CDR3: TGCGCCAGCAGCTCCGATCCCAGCAACAGGGGGGCAAGTGCGTTGGAGCAGTACTTC. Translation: CASSSDPSNRGASALEQYF.

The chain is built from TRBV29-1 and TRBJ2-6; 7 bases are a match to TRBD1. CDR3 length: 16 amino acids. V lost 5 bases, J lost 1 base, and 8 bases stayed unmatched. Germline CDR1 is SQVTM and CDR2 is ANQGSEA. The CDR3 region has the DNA TGCAGCGTTCCGGGACAGAGAAAGTCTGGGGCCAACGTCCTGACTTTC. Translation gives CSVPGQRKSGANVLTF.

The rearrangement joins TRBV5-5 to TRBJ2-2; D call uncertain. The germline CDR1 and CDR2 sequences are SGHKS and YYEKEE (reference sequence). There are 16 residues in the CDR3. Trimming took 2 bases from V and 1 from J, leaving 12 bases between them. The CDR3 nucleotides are TGTGCCAGCAGCTTCGGCTTCAGGCTGAACACCGGGGAGCTGTTTTTT. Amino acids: CASSFGFRLNTGELFF.

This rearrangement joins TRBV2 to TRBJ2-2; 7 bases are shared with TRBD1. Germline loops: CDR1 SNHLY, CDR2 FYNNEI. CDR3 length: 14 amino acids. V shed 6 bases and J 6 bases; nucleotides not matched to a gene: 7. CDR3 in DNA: TGTGCCAGCAGAAAGACAGGGATGGCCGGGGAGCTGTTTTTT. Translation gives CASRKTGMAGELFF.

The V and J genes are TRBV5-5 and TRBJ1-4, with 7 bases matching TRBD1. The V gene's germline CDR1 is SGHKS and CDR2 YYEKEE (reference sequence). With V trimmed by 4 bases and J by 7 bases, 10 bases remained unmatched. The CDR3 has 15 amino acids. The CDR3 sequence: CASSGDGTDIEKLFF. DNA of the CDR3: TGTGCCAGCAGCGGCGACGGGACAGATATTGAAAAACTGTTTTTT.